Given below is one T cell receptor beta chain in context. The CDR3 spans 15 residues. The trim removed 4 bases at V and 6 bases at J, leaving 7 bases unmatched. Germline V lookup: CDR1 SGHRS, CDR2 YFSETQ. Original processing notes: Estimates of nucleated cell counts were drawn from the amplification of reference gene primers. TCRdb keeps only in-frame clones here, not all; method: immunoSEQ multiplex PCR. V, J and clone size are taken as reported in that table, and D and trimming were inferred from the DNA itself. The sample yields approximately 470,000 clones, 87% seen once. These data come from a study of blood T cell repertoires in COVID-19. Cohorts were assigned according to the clinical history that participants reported.

Material: PBMCs or T cells enriched from blood (not recorded which). The chain recombines TRBV5-1 with TRBJ2-3; 11 nucleotides agree with TRBD2. The sequence derives from a woman younger than 30 who had recovered from COVID-19. The CDR3 nucleotides are TGCGCCAGCAGCGGTAGCGGGGGGGCGGAGGATACGCAGTATTTT. Its translation: CASSGSGGAEDTQYF. The full variable domain, its missing parts supplied by reference TRBV5-1 and TRBJ2-3, is KAGVTQTPRYLIKTRGQQVTLSCSPISGHRSVSWYQQTPGQGLQFLFEYFSETQRNKGNFPGRFSGRQFSNSRSEMNVSTLELGDSALYLCASSGSGGAEDTQYFGPGTRLTVL.